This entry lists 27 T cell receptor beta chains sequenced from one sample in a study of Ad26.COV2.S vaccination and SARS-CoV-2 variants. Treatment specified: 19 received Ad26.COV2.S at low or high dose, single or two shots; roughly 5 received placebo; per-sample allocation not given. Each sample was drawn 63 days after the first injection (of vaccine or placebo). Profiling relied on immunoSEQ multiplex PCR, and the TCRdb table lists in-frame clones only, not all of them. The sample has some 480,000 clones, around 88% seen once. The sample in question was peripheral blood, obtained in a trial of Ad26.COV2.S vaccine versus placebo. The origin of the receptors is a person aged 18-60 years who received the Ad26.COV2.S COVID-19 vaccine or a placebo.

Here the CDR3 DNA reads TGTGCCACCAGTGATCATCATGCTTCGACGGACACTAACTATGGCTACACCTTC. Translating it yields CATSDHHASTDTNYGYTF. The V gene is TRBV24-1, the J gene TRBJ1-2; D perhaps matches TRBD1 (5 bases). The V gene lost 3 bases and the J gene lost 0 bases, with 19 bases spanning the gap. The CDR3 is 18 residues long. Germline CDR1 and CDR2: KGHDR and SFDVKD.

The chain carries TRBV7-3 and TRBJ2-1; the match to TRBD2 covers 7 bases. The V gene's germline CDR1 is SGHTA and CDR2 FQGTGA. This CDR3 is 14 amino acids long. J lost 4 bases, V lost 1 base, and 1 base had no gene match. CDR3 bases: TGTGCCAGCAGCTTAAACGGGAGGTACAATGAGCAGTTCTTC. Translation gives CASSLNGRYNEQFF.

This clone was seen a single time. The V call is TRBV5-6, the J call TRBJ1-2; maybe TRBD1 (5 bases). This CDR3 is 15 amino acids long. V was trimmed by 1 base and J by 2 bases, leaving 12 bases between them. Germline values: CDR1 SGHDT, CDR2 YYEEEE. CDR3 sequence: CASSLTGSRNYGYTF. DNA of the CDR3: TGTGCCAGCAGCTTGACAGGATCAAGAAACTATGGCTACACCTTC.

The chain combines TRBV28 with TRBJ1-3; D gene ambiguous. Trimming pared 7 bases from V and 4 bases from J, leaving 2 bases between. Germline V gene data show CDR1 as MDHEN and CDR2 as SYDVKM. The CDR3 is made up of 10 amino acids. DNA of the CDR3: TGTGCCAGCATAGGAAACACCATATATTTT. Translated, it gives CASIGNTIYF.

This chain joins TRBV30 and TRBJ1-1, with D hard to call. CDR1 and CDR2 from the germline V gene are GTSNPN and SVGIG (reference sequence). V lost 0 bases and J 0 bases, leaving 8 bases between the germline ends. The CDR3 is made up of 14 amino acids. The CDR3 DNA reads TGTGCCTGGAGTGTCACCGGTATGAACACTGAAGCTTTCTTT. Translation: CAWSVTGMNTEAFF.

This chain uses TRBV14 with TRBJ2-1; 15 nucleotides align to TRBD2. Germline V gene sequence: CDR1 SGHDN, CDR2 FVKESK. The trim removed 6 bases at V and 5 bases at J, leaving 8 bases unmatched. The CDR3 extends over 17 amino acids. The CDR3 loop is CASSRTSGRARDNEQFF. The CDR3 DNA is TGTGCCAGCAGTCGGACTAGCGGGAGGGCCCGGGACAATGAGCAGTTCTTC.

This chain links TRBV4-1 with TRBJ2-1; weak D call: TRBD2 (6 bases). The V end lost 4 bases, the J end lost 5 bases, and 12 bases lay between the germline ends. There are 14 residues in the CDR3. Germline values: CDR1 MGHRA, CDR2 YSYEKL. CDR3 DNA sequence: TGCGCCAGCAGCCGGTCTAGCGCAGACAATGAGCAGTTCTTC. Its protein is CASSRSSADNEQFF.

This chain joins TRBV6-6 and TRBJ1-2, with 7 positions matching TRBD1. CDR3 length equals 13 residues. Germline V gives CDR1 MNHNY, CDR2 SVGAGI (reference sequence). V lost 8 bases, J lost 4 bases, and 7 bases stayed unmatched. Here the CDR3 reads CASSVGQSYGYTF. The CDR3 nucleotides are TGTGCCAGCTCAGTGGGACAGTCCTATGGCTACACCTTC.

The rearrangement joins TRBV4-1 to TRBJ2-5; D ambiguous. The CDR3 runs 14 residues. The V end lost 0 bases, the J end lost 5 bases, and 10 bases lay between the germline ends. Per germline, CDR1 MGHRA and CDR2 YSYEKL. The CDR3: CASSQDRSAETQYF. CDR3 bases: TGCGCCAGCAGCCAAGATAGATCCGCGGAGACCCAGTACTTC.

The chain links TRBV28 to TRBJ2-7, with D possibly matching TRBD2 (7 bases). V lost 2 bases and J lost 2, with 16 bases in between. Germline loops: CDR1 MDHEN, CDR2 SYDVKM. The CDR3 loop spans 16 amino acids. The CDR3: CASSLRGGRDPYEQYF. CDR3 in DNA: TGTGCCAGCAGTTTAAGGGGGGGGAGAGACCCCTACGAGCAGTACTTC.

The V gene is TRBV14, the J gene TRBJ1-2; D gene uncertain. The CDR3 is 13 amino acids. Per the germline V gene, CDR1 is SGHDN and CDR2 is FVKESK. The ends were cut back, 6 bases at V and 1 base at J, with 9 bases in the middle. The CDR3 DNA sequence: TGTGCCAGCAGGAAGACATTTAACTATGGCTACACCTTC. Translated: CASRKTFNYGYTF.

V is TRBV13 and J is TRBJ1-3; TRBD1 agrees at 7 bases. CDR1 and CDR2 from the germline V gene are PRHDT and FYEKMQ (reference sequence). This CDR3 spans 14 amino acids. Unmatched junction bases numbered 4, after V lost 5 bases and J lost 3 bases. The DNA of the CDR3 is TGTGCCAGCAGCCCACCAGGGGGTGGAAACACCATATATTTT. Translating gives CASSPPGGGNTIYF.

The CDR3 spells CASSAPLDSYNEQFF. CDR3 coding DNA: TGCGCCAGCAGCGCCCCGCTGGACTCCTACAATGAGCAGTTCTTC. The rearrangement links TRBV5-1 to TRBJ2-1; D ambiguous. Trimming cost V 4 bases and J 0 bases, with 11 bases left between them. This CDR3 is 15 amino acids long. Germline values: CDR1 SGHRS, CDR2 YFSETQ.

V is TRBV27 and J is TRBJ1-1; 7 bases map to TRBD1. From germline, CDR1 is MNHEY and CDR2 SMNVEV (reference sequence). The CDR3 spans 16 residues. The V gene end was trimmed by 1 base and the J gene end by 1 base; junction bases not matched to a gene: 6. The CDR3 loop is CASSLLPGGGNTEAFF. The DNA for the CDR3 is TGTGCCAGCAGTTTATTGCCAGGGGGGGGGAACACTGAAGCTTTCTTT.

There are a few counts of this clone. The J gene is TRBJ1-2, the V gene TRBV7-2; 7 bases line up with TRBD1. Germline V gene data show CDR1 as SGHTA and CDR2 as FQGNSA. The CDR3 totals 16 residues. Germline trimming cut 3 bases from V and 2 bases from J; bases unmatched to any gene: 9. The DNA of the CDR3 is TGTGCCAGCAGCTTTCCCGGGAGGGGGCTAAACTATGGCTACACCTTC. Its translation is CASSFPGRGLNYGYTF.

CDR3 nucleotides: TGCAGCGTTGAAGAGCGGAACACCGGGGAGCTGTTTTTT. Amino acid sequence: CSVEERNTGELFF. The chain recombines TRBV29-1 with TRBJ2-2, with D hard to call. The CDR3 contains 13 residues. The germline V gene encodes CDR1 SQVTM and CDR2 ANQGSEA. Between the trimmed V and J ends, which lost 0 bases and 1 base, there was a span of 3 bases.

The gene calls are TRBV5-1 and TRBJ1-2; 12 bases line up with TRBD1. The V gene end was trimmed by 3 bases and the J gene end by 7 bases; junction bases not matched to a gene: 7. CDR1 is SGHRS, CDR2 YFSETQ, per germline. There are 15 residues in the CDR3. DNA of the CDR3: TGCGCCAGCAGCTGGCAGGGACAGGGGGCGGTTGGCTACACCTTC. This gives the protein CASSWQGQGAVGYTF.

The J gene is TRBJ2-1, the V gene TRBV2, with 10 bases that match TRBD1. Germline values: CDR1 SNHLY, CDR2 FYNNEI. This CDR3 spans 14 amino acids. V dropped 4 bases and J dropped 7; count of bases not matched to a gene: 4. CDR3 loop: CASSGDRGRNEQFF. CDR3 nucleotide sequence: TGTGCCAGCAGTGGGGACAGGGGAAGGAATGAGCAGTTCTTC.

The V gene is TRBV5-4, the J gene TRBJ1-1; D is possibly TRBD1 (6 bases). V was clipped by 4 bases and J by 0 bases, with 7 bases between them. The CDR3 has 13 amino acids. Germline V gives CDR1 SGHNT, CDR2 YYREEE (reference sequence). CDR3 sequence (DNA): TGTGCCAGCAGCCGGGACATGAACACTGAAGCTTTCTTT. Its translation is CASSRDMNTEAFF.

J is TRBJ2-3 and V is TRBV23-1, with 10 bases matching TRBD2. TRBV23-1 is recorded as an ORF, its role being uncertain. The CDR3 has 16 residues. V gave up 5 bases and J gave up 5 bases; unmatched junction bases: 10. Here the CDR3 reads CASSSGLAGVIDTQYF. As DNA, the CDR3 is TGCGCCAGCAGTTCTGGTCTAGCGGGAGTTATAGATACGCAGTATTTT.

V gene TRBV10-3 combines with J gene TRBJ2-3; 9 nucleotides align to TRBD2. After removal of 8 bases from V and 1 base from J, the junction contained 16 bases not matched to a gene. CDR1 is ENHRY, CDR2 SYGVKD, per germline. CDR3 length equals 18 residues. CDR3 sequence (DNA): TGTGCCATCGCGGGCGCGGGAGGGAGATTAGGCCGCACAGATACGCAGTATTTT. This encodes CAIAGAGGRLGRTDTQYF.

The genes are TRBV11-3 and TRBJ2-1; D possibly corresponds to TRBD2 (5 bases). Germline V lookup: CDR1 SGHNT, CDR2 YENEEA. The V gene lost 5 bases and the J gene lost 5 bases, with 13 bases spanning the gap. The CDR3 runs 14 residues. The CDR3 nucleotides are TGTGCCAGCAGCCCCGGGATAACAAACAATGAGCAGTTCTTC. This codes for CASSPGITNNEQFF.

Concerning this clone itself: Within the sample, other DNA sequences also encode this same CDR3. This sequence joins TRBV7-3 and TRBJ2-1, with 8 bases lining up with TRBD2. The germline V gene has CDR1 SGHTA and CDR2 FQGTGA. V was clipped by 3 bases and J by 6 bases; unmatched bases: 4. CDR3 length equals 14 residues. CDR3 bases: TGTGCCAGCAGCTTGGCGGGAGGAGCCAATGAGCAGTTCTTC. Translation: CASSLAGGANEQFF. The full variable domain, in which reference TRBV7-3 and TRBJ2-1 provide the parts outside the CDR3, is GAGVSQTPSNKVTEKGKYVELRCDPISGHTALYWYRQSLGQGPEFLIYFQGTGAADDSGLPNDRFFAVRPEGSVSTLKIQRTERGDSAVYLCASSLAGGANEQFFGPGTRLTVL.

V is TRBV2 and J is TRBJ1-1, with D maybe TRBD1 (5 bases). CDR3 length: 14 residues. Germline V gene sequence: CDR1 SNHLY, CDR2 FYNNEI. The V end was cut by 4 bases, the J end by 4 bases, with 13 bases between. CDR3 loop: CASSGAGWGTEAFF. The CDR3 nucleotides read TGTGCCAGCAGTGGGGCAGGGTGGGGCACTGAAGCTTTCTTT. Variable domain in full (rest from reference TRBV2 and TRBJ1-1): EPEVTQTPSHQVTQMGQEVILRCVPISNHLYFYWYRQILGQKVEFLVSFYNNEISEKSEIFDDQFSVERPDGSNFTLKIRSTKLEDSAMYFCASSGAGWGTEAFFGQGTRLTVV.

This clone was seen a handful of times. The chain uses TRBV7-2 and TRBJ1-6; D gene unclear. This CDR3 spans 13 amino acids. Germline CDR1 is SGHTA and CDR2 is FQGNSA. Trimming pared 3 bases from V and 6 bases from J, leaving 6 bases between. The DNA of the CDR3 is TGTGCCAGCAGCTTCTTAAGTAATTCACCCCTCCACTTT. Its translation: CASSFLSNSPLHF.

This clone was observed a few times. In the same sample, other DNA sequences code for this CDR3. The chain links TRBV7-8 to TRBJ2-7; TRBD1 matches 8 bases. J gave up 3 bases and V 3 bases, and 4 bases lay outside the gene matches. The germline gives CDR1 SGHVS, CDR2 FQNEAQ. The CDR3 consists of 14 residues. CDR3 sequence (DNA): TGTGCCAGCAGCTTGGGTGACAGGGGCTACGAGCAGTACTTC. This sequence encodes CASSLGDRGYEQYF.

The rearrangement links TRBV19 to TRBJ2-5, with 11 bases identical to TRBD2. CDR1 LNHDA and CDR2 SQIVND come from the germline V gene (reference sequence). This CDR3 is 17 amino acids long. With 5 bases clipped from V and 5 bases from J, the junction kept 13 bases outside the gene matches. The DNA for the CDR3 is TGTGCCAGTAGTCCAGCCGTCGGTAGCGGGAGGGGGGAGACCCAGTACTTC. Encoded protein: CASSPAVGSGRGETQYF.